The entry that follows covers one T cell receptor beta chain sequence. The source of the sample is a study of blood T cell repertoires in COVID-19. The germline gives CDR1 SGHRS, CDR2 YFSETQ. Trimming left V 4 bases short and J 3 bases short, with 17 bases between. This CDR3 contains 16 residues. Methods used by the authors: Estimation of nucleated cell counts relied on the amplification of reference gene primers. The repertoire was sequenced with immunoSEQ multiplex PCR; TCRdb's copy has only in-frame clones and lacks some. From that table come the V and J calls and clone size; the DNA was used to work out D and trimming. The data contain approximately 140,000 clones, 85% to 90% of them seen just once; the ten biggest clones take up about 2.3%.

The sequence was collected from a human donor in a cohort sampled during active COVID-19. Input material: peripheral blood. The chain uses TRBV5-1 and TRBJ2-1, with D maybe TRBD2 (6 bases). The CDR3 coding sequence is TGCGCCAGCAGCACACCTCCGACTAGGGGCTACAATGAGCAGTTCTTC. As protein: CASSTPPTRGYNEQFF.